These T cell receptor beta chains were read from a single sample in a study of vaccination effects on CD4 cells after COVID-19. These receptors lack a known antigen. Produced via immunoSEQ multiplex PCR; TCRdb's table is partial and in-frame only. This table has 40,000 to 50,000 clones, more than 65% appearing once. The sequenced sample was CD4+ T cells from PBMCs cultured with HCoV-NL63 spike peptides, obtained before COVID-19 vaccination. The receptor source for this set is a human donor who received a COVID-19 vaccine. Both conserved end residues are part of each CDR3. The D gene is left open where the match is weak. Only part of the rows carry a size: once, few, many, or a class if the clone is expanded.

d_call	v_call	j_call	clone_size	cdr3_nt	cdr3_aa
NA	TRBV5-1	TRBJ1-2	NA	TGCGCCAGCAGCTTCGAAGGGAGCCGATACGGCTACACCTTC	CASSFEGSRYGYTF
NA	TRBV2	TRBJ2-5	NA	TGTGCCAGCAGCGGAGACAAACAAGAGACCCAGTACTTC	CASSGDKQETQYF
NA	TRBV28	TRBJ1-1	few	TGTGCCAGCAGTACGAACCCAGGGGCTGGAGCTTTCTTT	CASSTNPGAGAFF
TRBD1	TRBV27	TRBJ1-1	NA	TGTGCCAGCAGTTTGCGCCGACAGGGTCGCACTGAAGCTTTCTTT	CASSLRRQGRTEAFF
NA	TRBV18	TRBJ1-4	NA	TGTGCCAGCTCATCCTATCAACAGGGAACTAATGAAAAACTGTTTTTT	CASSSYQQGTNEKLFF
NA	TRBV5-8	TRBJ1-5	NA	TGTGCCAGCAGCCGGGAGAGCAATCAGCCCCAGCATTTT	CASSRESNQPQHF
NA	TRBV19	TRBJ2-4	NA	TGTGCCAGCAGAGGGGGGGTGGATACCAAAAACATTCAGTACTTC	CASRGGVDTKNIQYF
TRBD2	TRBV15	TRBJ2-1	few	TGTGCCACCAGCAGTCTGCTAGCGGGGGGTGAGCAGTTCTTC	CATSSLLAGGEQFF
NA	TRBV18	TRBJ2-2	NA	TGTGCCAGCTCACCACGCCCCCCCGTGAACACCGGGGAGCTGTTTTTT	CASSPRPPVNTGELFF
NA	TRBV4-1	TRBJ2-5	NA	TGCGCCAGCAGCCAAGATATCCCCCAGACCCAGTACTTC	CASSQDIPQTQYF
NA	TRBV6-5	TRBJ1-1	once	TGTGCCACCGGAGCGCCCACGGTGACTGAAGCTTTCTTT	CATGAPTVTEAFF
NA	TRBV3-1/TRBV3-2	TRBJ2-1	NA	TGTGCCAGCAGCCGCGGGACACCGGAACGCAATGAGCAGTTCTTC	CASSRGTPERNEQFF
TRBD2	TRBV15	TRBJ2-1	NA	TGTGCCACCAGCCGGCCAGGTAGCGGGGGGTTAACCTACAATGAGCAGTTCTTC	CATSRPGSGGLTYNEQFF
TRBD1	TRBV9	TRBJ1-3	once	TGTGCCAGCAGCGTAGGAAGGACAGGGGGCGCGAATAGGGGAAACACCATATATTTT	CASSVGRTGGANRGNTIYF
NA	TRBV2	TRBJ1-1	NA	TGTGCCAGCAACTCGGACTCTGAAGCTTTCTTT	CASNSDSEAFF
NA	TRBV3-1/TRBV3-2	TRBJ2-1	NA	TGTGCCAGCAGCCTCCTGCCCGGGGAAGATAAGCAGTTCTTC	CASSLLPGEDKQFF
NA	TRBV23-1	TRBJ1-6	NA	TGCGCCAGCAGTCAATCAAGGGGCGGACCCTATAATTCACCCCTCCACTTT	CASSQSRGGPYNSPLHF
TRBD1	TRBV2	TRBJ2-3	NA	TGTGCCAGCAGTGGACAGGGGAGAGAAGATACGCAGTATTTT	CASSGQGREDTQYF
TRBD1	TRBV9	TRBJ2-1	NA	TGTGCCAGCAGCGTACAAGGGACAGGGGCCCTAAATGAGCAGTTCTTC	CASSVQGTGALNEQFF
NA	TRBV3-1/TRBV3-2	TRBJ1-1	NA	TGTGCCAGCAGCCAGAACCTAAACACTGAAGCTTTCTTT	CASSQNLNTEAFF
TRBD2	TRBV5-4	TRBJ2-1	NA	TGTGCCAGCAGCCCCGGACTAGACAATGAGCAGTTCTTC	CASSPGLDNEQFF
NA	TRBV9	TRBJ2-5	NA	TGTGCCAGCAGCCCTCAAGATACAGGCTTGGGAGAGACCCAGTACTTC	CASSPQDTGLGETQYF
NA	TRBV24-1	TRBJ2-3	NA	TGTGCCACCAGTGATTTCCGGGGGAGGTCAGATACGCAGTATTTT	CATSDFRGRSDTQYF
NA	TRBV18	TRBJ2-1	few	TGTGCCAGCTCACCGGGATCAATTAATGAGCAGTTCTTC	CASSPGSINEQFF
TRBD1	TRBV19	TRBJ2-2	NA	TGTGCCAGTAGGCGAGCCCGGGACAGGGGAGACACCGGGGAGCTGTTTTTT	CASRRARDRGDTGELFF
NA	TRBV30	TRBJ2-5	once	TGTGCCTGGAGTGTATTCCAGGTTATTAAAGAGACCCAGTACTTC	CAWSVFQVIKETQYF
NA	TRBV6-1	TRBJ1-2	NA	TGTGCCAGCAGTGAAGTAGGGCCCATCGCTGGCTACACCTTC	CASSEVGPIAGYTF
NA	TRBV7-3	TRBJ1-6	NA	TGTGCCAGCAGCAAAGGGACTAATTCACCCCTCCACTTT	CASSKGTNSPLHF
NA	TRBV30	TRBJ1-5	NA	TGTGCCTGGAGTGTAGGGGGGCAGATCTTTAGCAATCAGCCCCAGCATTTT	CAWSVGGQIFSNQPQHF
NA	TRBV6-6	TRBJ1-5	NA	TGTGCCAGCAGCCCCTCACTTTTAGGTAATCAGCCCCAGCATTTT	CASSPSLLGNQPQHF
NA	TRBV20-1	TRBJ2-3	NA	TGCAGTGCTAGTCCTAATCCGCGGGGCACAGATACGCAGTATTTT	CSASPNPRGTDTQYF
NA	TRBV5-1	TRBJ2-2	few	TGCGCCAGCAGCTTAGGGACGGCAGACACCGGGGAGCTGTTTTTT	CASSLGTADTGELFF